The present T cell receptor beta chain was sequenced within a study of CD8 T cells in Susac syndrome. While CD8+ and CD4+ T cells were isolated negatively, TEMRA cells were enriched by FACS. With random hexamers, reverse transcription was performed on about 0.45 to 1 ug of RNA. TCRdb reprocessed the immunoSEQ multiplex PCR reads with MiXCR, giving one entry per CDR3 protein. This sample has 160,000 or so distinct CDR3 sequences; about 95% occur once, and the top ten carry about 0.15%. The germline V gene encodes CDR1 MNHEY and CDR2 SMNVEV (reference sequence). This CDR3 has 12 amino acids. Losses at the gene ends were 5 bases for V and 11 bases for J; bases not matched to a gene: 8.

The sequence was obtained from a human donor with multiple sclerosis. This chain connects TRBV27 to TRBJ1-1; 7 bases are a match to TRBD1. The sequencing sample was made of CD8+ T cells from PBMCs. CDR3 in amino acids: CASSRGRGEAFF. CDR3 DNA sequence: TGTGCCAGCAGTCGCGGCAGGGGGGAGGCTTTCTTT.